The 16 T cell receptor beta chains below all came from one sample that was sequenced in a study of T cell responses to AZD1222 COVID-19 vaccine. Profiled with immunoSEQ multiplex PCR; TCRdb holds only in-frame clones, not every one. This table has about 96,000 clones, about 89% appearing once. The sample in question was peripheral blood, obtained on day 0 of AZD1222 vaccination. These receptors were taken from an adult in good health.

This clone was observed a few times. V usage is TRBV30 and J usage is TRBJ1-5; D ambiguous. This CDR3 has 13 amino acids. Germline CDR1 is GTSNPN and CDR2 is SVGIG (reference sequence). Trimming cost V 1 base and J 5 bases, with 9 bases left between them. As DNA, the CDR3 is TGTGCCTGGAGTGAGGACGGAGATCAGCCCCAGCATTTT. Its protein is CAWSEDGDQPQHF.

The chain recombines TRBV29-1 with TRBJ1-2; D not resolved. Trimming took off 6 bases at V and 3 bases at J, with 8 bases between the two ends. Germline values: CDR1 SQVTM, CDR2 ANQGSEA. This CDR3 is 11 amino acids long. The CDR3 bases are TGCAGCGTGAGGGATGACTATGGCTACACCTTC. Its translation is CSVRDDYGYTF. Full variable domain (remainder filled in from reference TRBV29-1 and TRBJ1-2): SAVISQKPSRDICQRGTSLTIQCQVDSQVTMMFWYRQQPGQSLTLIATANQGSEATYESGFVIDKFPISRPNLTFSTLTVSNMSPEDSSIYLCSVRDDYGYTFGSGTRLTVV.

This CDR3 reads CASSPESRGREKLFF. The CDR3 nucleotides are TGTGCCAGCAGCCCAGAATCACGGGGTCGTGAAAAACTGTTTTTT. V is TRBV11-2 and J is TRBJ1-4; unclear D gene. Trimming stripped 5 bases from V and 7 bases from J, with 17 bases between. CDR1 and CDR2 from the germline V gene are SGHAT and FQNNGV. CDR3 length: 15 amino acids. Filled out from reference TRBV11-2 and TRBJ1-4, the complete variable domain reads EAGVAQSPRYKIIEKRQSVAFWCNPISGHATLYWYQQILGQGPKLLIQFQNNGVVDDSQLPKDRFSAERLKGVDSTLKIQPAKLEDSAVYLCASSPESRGREKLFFGSGTQLSVL.

This clone was recorded only once. This chain joins TRBV25-1 and TRBJ2-1; D unresolved. V was clipped by 5 bases and J by 9 bases, with 17 bases between them. The CDR3 runs 14 residues. Germline V CDR1 and CDR2: MGHDK, SYGVNS. Here the CDR3 DNA reads TGTGCCAGCAGTCTATCGGGCAGGTGGATTGAGCAGTTCTTC. As protein: CASSLSGRWIEQFF.

The genes are TRBV25-1 and TRBJ2-7; a weak D match, TRBD1 (5 bases). The germline CDR1 and CDR2 sequences are MGHDK and SYGVNS. Trimming removed 1 base from V and 2 bases from J, with 18 bases in between. The CDR3 sequence is 17 residues long. The chain's CDR3 is CASSECKLGQFPYEQYF. Here the CDR3 DNA reads TGTGCCAGCAGTGAATGTAAGTTGGGGCAGTTCCCCTACGAGCAGTACTTC.

This chain connects TRBV7-2 to TRBJ2-7; D possibly corresponds to TRBD1 (6 bases). From germline, CDR1 is SGHTA and CDR2 FQGNSA. The CDR3 covers 18 residues. Trimming pared 0 bases from V and 2 bases from J, leaving 20 bases between. CDR3 protein: CASSLAGQGSRFTYEQYF. The DNA for the CDR3 is TGTGCCAGCAGCTTAGCGGGCCAGGGGTCGCGTTTTACCTACGAGCAGTACTTC.

The chain joins TRBV5-1 to TRBJ1-1; a possible D gene is TRBD1 (5 bases). Trimming removed 3 bases from V and 0 bases from J, with 9 bases in between. CDR3 length: 14 residues. CDR1 and CDR2 from the germline V gene are SGHRS and YFSETQ. CDR3 sequence (DNA): TGCGCCAGCAGCTGGACACAGATGAACACTGAAGCTTTCTTT. Its protein is CASSWTQMNTEAFF.

This chain links TRBV7-9 with TRBJ1-5; 8 bases map to TRBD1. This CDR3 contains 16 residues. Per the germline V gene, CDR1 is SEHNR and CDR2 is FQNEAQ (reference sequence). V lost 0 bases to trimming and J lost 2 bases; unmatched junction nucleotides: 3. The CDR3 sequence is CASSLATGAGNQPQHF. The DNA of the CDR3 is TGTGCCAGCAGCTTAGCGACAGGGGCGGGCAATCAGCCCCAGCATTTT.

This rearrangement joins TRBV19 to TRBJ1-1; D unclear. The V end lost 4 bases, the J end lost 6 bases, and 18 bases lay between the germline ends. The CDR3 is made up of 15 amino acids. Per germline, CDR1 LNHDA and CDR2 SQIVND (reference sequence). CDR3 in DNA: TGTGCCAGTAGTACCCAACACATTCCAAGGGCTGAAGCTTTCTTT. It codes for CASSTQHIPRAEAFF.

The rearrangement links TRBV28 to TRBJ1-1; 7 bases map to TRBD1. Germline V gene sequence: CDR1 MDHEN, CDR2 SYDVKM. The CDR3 is made up of 14 amino acids. The V gene end was trimmed by 7 bases and the J gene end by 4 bases; junction bases not matched to a gene: 9. CDR3 region: CASNHPGGSTEAFF. CDR3 nucleotide sequence: TGTGCCAGCAACCATCCAGGGGGAAGCACTGAAGCTTTCTTT.

The chain couples TRBV4-3 to TRBJ1-1; the D gene is possibly TRBD1 (6 bases). The ends were cut back, 4 bases at V and 2 bases at J, with 14 bases in the middle. Germline V gene data show CDR1 as LGHNA and CDR2 as YSLEER. The CDR3 consists of 15 residues. The CDR3 loop reads CASSLSKGGNTEAFF. In nucleotides, the CDR3 is TGCGCCAGCAGCCTATCGAAGGGGGGCAACACTGAAGCTTTCTTT.

The chain joins TRBV7-2 to TRBJ2-3, with 12 bases lining up with TRBD2. Germline CDR1 reads SGHTA; CDR2 reads FQGNSA. J gave up 4 bases and V 1 base, and 9 bases lay outside the gene matches. This CDR3 is built from 18 residues. The CDR3 DNA is TGTGCCAGCAGCTTAGGGCTGTCTAGCGGGGGGGCCTCAGATACGCAGTATTTT. Protein product: CASSLGLSSGGASDTQYF.

V usage is TRBV6-4 and J usage is TRBJ1-5, with D possibly matching TRBD1 (5 bases). The CDR3 is made up of 13 amino acids. V shed 6 bases and J shed 7 bases, with 13 bases lying between them. Germline V gives CDR1 MRHNA, CDR2 SNTAGT. CDR3: CASSLGRGQPQHF. CDR3 bases: TGTGCCAGCAGCTTGGGACGGGGCCAGCCCCAGCATTTT.

In its sample, this clone was seen once. The V call is TRBV28, the J call TRBJ2-3; 12 bases are shared with TRBD2. CDR1 MDHEN and CDR2 SYDVKM come from the germline V gene. The length of the CDR3 is 22 residues. V lost 1 base to trimming and J lost 2 bases; unmatched junction nucleotides: 19. DNA of the CDR3: TGTGCCAGCAGTTTATTGGTCTTCGGCGAGCTAGCGGGGGGGACAAACACAGATACGCAGTATTTT. Translation gives CASSLLVFGELAGGTNTDTQYF.

The chain has TRBV5-4 and TRBJ1-2, with D perhaps matching TRBD1 (6 bases). This CDR3 contains 16 residues. V dropped 0 bases and J dropped 0 bases, with 12 bases sitting between them. CDR1 and CDR2 (germline): SGHNT, YYREEE (reference sequence). The DNA of the CDR3 is TGTGCCAGCAGCTTGGGAGACAGGCAAGCTAACTATGGCTACACCTTC. Amino acid sequence: CASSLGDRQANYGYTF.

The chain recombines TRBV7-9 with TRBJ1-2; D not resolved. V lost 5 bases and J lost 2, with 12 bases in between. The germline V gene encodes CDR1 SEHNR and CDR2 FQNEAQ (reference sequence). The CDR3 spans 14 residues. The chain's CDR3 is CASSIPGSNYGYTF. CDR3 DNA: TGTGCCAGCAGCATACCGGGGTCCAACTATGGCTACACCTTC.